The entry below describes one T cell receptor beta chain. Its target is unknown. These data are taken from a study of shared clonotypes between healthy human individuals. The donors, all of them Caucasian adults, lived in Nashville, Tennessee. The study separated CD4+ cells into CD45RA+ naive and CD45RA-negative memory subsets. Original processing notes: There were no quality scores in the junction-only immunoSEQ sequences, so filtering differed. Generated by immunoSEQ multiplex PCR, the TCRdb table keeps only in-frame clones and is missing some. V and J calls and clone size come straight from that table; D and trimming were deduced from the DNA. The data show 950,000 to 1,300,000 clones, with under 80% seen just once and about 1.4% held by the top ten. This CDR3 is built from 15 residues. Per germline, CDR1 SGHTA and CDR2 FQGNSA. Losses at the gene ends were 5 bases for V and 5 bases for J; bases not matched to a gene: 9.

Study-wide points: The genetic and exposure-history diversity represented was limited by few donors.

The sequenced sample was memory CD4+ T cells sorted from blood. Sample subset: CD45RA-negative fraction. The chain is built from TRBV7-2 and TRBJ1-2; 9 nucleotides line up with TRBD1. The origin of this receptor is a man younger than 30 in good health. As DNA, the CDR3 is TGTGCCAGCAGCGCCTGGGACAGGGAAGGGTATGGCTACACCTTC. Translation gives CASSAWDREGYGYTF.